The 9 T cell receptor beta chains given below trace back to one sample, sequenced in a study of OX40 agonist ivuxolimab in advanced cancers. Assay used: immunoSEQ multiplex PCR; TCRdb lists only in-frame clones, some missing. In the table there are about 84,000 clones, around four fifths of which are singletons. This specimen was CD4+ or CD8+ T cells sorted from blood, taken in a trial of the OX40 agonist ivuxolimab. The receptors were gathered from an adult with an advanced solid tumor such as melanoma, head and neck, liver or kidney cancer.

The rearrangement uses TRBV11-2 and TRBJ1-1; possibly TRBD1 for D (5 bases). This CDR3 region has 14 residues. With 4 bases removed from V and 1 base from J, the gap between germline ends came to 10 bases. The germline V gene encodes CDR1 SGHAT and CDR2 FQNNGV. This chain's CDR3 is CASSSGLRNTEAFF. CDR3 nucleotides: TGTGCCAGCAGCTCGGGACTGCGGAACACTGAAGCTTTCTTT.

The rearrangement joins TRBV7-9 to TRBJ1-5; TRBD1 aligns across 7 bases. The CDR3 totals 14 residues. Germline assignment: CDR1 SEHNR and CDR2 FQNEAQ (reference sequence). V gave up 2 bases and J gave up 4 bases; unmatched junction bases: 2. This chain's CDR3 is CASSLSGGNQPQHF. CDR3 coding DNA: TGTGCCAGCAGCTTATCAGGGGGGAATCAGCCCCAGCATTTT.

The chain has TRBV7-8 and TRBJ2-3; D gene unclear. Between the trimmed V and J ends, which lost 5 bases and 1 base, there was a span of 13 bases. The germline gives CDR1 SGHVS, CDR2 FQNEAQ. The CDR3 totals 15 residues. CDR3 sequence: CASSPTTEGTDTQYF. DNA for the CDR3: TGTGCCAGCAGCCCGACGACGGAAGGCACAGATACGCAGTATTTT.

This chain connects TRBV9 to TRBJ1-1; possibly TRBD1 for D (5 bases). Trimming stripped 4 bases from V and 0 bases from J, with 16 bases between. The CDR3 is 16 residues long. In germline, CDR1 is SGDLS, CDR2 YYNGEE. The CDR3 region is CASSPVLQVMNTEAFF. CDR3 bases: TGTGCCAGCAGCCCCGTCCTACAGGTTATGAACACTGAAGCTTTCTTT.

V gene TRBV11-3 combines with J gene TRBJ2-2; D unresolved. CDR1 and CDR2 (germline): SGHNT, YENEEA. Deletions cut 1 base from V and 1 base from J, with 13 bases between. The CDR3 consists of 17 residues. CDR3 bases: TGTGCCAGCAGCTTAGTATCGGCCAAGATGAACACCGGGGAGCTGTTTTTT. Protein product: CASSLVSAKMNTGELFF.

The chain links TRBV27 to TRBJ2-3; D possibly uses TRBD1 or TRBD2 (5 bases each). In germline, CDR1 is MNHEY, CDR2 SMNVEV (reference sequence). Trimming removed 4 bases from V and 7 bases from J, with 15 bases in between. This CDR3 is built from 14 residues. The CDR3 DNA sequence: TGTGCCAGCAGTTCCCTAGCCCGGGGCTATACGCAGTATTTT. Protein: CASSSLARGYTQYF.

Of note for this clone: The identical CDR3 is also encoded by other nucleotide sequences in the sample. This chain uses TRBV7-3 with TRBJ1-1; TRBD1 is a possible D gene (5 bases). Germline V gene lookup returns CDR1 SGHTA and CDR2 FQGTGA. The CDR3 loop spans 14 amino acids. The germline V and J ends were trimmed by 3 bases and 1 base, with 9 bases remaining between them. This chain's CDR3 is CASSLQGTNTEAFF. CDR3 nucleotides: TGTGCCAGCAGCTTGCAGGGTACGAACACTGAAGCTTTCTTT.

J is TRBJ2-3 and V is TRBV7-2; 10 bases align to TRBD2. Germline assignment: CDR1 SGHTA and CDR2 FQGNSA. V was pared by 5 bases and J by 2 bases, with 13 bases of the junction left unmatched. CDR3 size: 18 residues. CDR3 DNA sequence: TGTGCCAGCAGCCCAAGAGGTAGCGGGGGGACCATCACAGATACGCAGTATTTT. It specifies CASSPRGSGGTITDTQYF.

The CDR3 loop is CASIPSGDSPLHF. The CDR3 nucleotides are TGTGCCAGCATCCCGAGCGGGGACTCACCCCTCCACTTT. This chain uses TRBV2 with TRBJ1-6, with D perhaps TRBD1 (5 bases). The CDR3 length is 13 residues. V was shortened by 7 bases and J by 10 bases, with 14 bases between the two germline ends. Germline V gene lookup returns CDR1 SNHLY and CDR2 FYNNEI. Filled out from reference TRBV2 and TRBJ1-6, the complete variable domain reads EPEVTQTPSHQVTQMGQEVILRCVPISNHLYFYWYRQILGQKVEFLVSFYNNEISEKSEIFDDQFSVERPDGSNFTLKIRSTKLEDSAMYFCASIPSGDSPLHFGNGTRLTVT.